This T cell receptor (beta chain) was identified during a study of blood T cell repertoires in COVID-19. This CDR3 spans 19 amino acids. V gave up 0 bases and J gave up 6 bases, with 25 bases separating them. In germline, CDR1 is SGDLS, CDR2 YYNGEE. Here immunoSEQ multiplex PCR was the method, and the copy in TCRdb shows in-frame clones only, minus some. The sample lists 130,000 or so clones, around 81% occurring once. This chain connects TRBV9 to TRBJ2-1, with D perhaps TRBD2 (7 bases). This clonotype originated in a human donor in a cohort sampled during active COVID-19. The sequenced sample was peripheral blood. The CDR3 DNA is TGTGCCAGCAGCGTAGACGCGGTCTCGGTGGCCGGGGGGCTCAATGAGCAGTTCTTC. As protein: CASSVDAVSVAGGLNEQFF.